This is a list of T cell receptor beta chains from one sample in a study of cytomegalovirus exposure and HLA in healthy donors. Repertoires were generated with immunoSEQ multiplex PCR, while TCRdb's copy carries only in-frame clones and drops some. The data contain about 150,000 clones, over 60% of them singletons. Sequencing was done on a sample of PBMCs. Receptors were obtained from a woman aged 55-75 years in good health and CMV-seronegative. Each CDR3 is given with its conserved first and last residue. Each record gives: clone size, J gene, V gene, D gene, CDR3 length, CDR3 protein, CDR3 DNA. The D gene is left open where the match is weak. Clone size is given for some rows only: seen once, a few or many times, or a class if the clone is expanded.

.,TRBJ2-5,TRBV27,TRBD2,16,CASSFRRTSVQETQYF,TGTGCCAGCAGTTTCCGTCGGACTAGCGTGCAAGAGACCCAGTACTTC
.,TRBJ2-3,TRBV7-2,.,14,CASRLGLSTDTQYF,TGTGCCAGCAGGCTGGGGCTGAGCACAGATACGCAGTATTTT
.,TRBJ1-1,TRBV6-5,.,11,CASNLYPEAFF,TGTGCCAGCAATCTCTATCCTGAAGCTTTCTTT
.,TRBJ2-3,TRBV7-8,TRBD2,17,CASSPQGLAAITDTQYF,TGTGCCAGCAGCCCTCAGGGACTAGCGGCCATCACAGATACGCAGTATTTT
.,TRBJ2-6,TRBV5-6,.,16,CASSLHILSGANVLTF,TGTGCCAGCAGCTTGCACATCCTCTCTGGGGCCAACGTCCTGACTTTC
.,TRBJ1-4,TRBV4-1,TRBD1,15,CASSQQGGADEKLFF,TGCGCCAGCAGCCAACAGGGGGGAGCTGATGAAAAACTGTTTTTT
.,TRBJ2-5,TRBV5-6,.,15,CASRREEGGKETQYF,TGTGCCAGCAGACGTGAGGAGGGGGGGAAAGAGACCCAGTACTTC
.,TRBJ2-7,TRBV27,TRBD2,15,CASSLSGTSTYEQYF,TGTGCCAGCAGTTTGTCCGGGACTAGTACCTACGAGCAGTACTTC
once,TRBJ2-1,TRBV29-1,.,14,CSVVGGGGSGEQFF,TGCAGCGTTGTTGGGGGGGGCGGCTCCGGTGAGCAGTTCTTC
few,TRBJ2-7,TRBV6-5,.,14,CASRRTSGAYEQYF,TGTGCCAGCCGCCGGACTTCCGGCGCCTACGAGCAGTACTTC
.,TRBJ1-2,TRBV5-8,TRBD1,16,CASSLVRAGGAYGYTF,TGTGCCAGCAGCTTGGTTCGGGCAGGGGGCGCCTATGGCTACACCTTC
many,TRBJ1-1,TRBV19,.,13,CASSIALTTEAFF,TGTGCCAGTAGTATAGCTCTTACAACTGAAGCTTTCTTT
.,TRBJ1-1,TRBV4-3,TRBD1,12,CASGQGNTEAFF,TGCGCCAGCGGACAGGGGAACACTGAAGCTTTCTTT
.,TRBJ2-7,TRBV18,TRBD2,15,CASSPSGPSSYEQYF,TGTGCCAGCTCACCTAGCGGGCCCTCCTCCTACGAGCAGTACTTC
.,TRBJ1-1,TRBV5-4,TRBD1,15,CASSPRTGSNTEAFF,TGTGCCAGCAGCCCAAGGACAGGGTCGAACACTGAAGCTTTCTTT
.,TRBJ2-7,TRBV5-1,TRBD1,14,CASSLGTGGNEQYF,TGCGCCAGCAGCTTGGGTACAGGGGGAAACGAGCAGTACTTC
few,TRBJ2-4,TRBV6-1,TRBD1,17,CASSELQTGVAKNIQYF,TGTGCCAGCAGTGAACTCCAGACAGGGGTTGCCAAAAACATTCAGTACTTC
.,TRBJ1-2,TRBV6-1,.,18,CASSARAGGGGDMSGYTF,TGTGCCAGCAGTGCGCGGGCCGGGGGCGGGGGCGATATGAGTGGCTACACCTTC
.,TRBJ2-1,TRBV27,TRBD2,16,CASSFGLAGGPGEQFF,TGTGCCAGCAGTTTTGGGCTAGCGGGGGGGCCTGGTGAGCAGTTCTTC
.,TRBJ2-7,TRBV7-2,TRBD2,14,CASSRGLAGHEQYF,TGTGCCAGCAGCCGGGGACTAGCGGGGCACGAGCAGTACTTC
few,TRBJ2-7,TRBV7-8,.,11,CASSAHEEQYF,TGTGCCAGCAGCGCGCACGAAGAGCAGTACTTC
.,TRBJ1-5,TRBV6-5,.,14,CASSDTGRGGPQHF,TGTGCCAGCAGTGACACAGGACGCGGGGGGCCCCAGCATTTT
.,TRBJ2-3,TRBV19,.,14,CASSIAGGEDTQYF,TGTGCCAGTAGTATAGCCGGGGGTGAGGATACGCAGTATTTT
.,TRBJ2-5,TRBV5-6,.,15,CASSLVRGGGETQYF,TGTGCCAGCAGCTTGGTTAGGGGAGGGGGAGAGACCCAGTACTTC
.,TRBJ2-7,TRBV6-5,TRBD2,15,CASSTSGSPFLEQYF,TGTGCCAGTTCGACTAGCGGGAGTCCATTCCTCGAGCAGTACTTC
.,TRBJ2-7,TRBV18,.,16,CASSPRSARGTEEQYF,TGTGCCAGCTCACCACGGTCGGCAAGGGGTACGGAGGAGCAGTACTTC
.,TRBJ2-7,TRBV7-2,TRBD2,16,CASSLVASGGPYEQYF,TGTGCCAGCAGCTTAGTAGCTAGCGGGGGTCCATACGAGCAGTACTTC
.,TRBJ2-3,TRBV4-3,TRBD2,16,CASSQGLAGGGDTQYF,TGCGCCAGCAGCCAAGGCCTAGCGGGGGGCGGGGATACGCAGTATTTT
.,TRBJ2-3,TRBV5-8,.,14,CASSLGRHTDTQYF,TGTGCCAGCAGCTTGGGACGACACACAGATACGCAGTATTTT
.,TRBJ2-7,TRBV15,TRBD1,15,CATSRGRQGAREQYF,TGTGCCACCAGCAGGGGGCGACAGGGGGCTCGGGAGCAGTACTTC
.,TRBJ1-5,TRBV7-8,.,15,CASSLGPYSNQPQHF,TGTGCCAGCAGCTTAGGCCCCTATAGCAATCAGCCCCAGCATTTT
.,TRBJ2-1,TRBV15,.,13,CATSLRLDNEQFF,TGTGCCACCAGCCTTCGACTAGACAATGAGCAGTTCTTC
few,TRBJ2-7,TRBV5-6,.,13,CASSLMALVEQYF,TGTGCCAGCAGCTTGATGGCCCTCGTCGAGCAGTACTTC
.,TRBJ1-1,TRBV19,TRBD1,16,CASRSGQGSMNTEAFF,TGTGCCAGTAGGTCCGGACAGGGGTCGATGAACACTGAAGCTTTCTTT
.,TRBJ2-3,TRBV7-9,.,16,CASSLGRDFGTDTQYF,TGTGCCAGCAGCTTAGGCCGGGACTTCGGCACAGATACGCAGTATTTT
.,TRBJ1-2,TRBV5-3,.,12,CASSLGGYGYTF,TGTGCCAGCAGCTTGGGCGGCTATGGCTACACCTTC
.,TRBJ1-3,TRBV10-3,.,16,CAISEPGRDSGNTIYF,TGTGCCATCAGTGAGCCGGGACGGGACTCCGGAAACACCATATATTTT
.,TRBJ2-3,TRBV2,TRBD1,15,CASGADRADTDTQYF,TGTGCCAGCGGAGCGGACAGGGCGGATACTGATACGCAGTATTTT
.,TRBJ1-1,TRBV4-2,.,14,CASSRDILNTEAFF,TGTGCCAGCAGCCGGGACATTTTGAACACTGAAGCTTTCTTT
.,TRBJ2-3,TRBV19,.,13,CASSVEGTDTQYF,TGTGCCAGTAGTGTGGAGGGGACAGATACGCAGTATTTT
once,TRBJ2-3,TRBV29-1,.,12,CSVEPGGDTQYF,TGCAGCGTTGAACCGGGTGGAGATACGCAGTATTTT
few,TRBJ1-2,TRBV5-1,.,16,CASSFQQGAANYGYTF,TGCGCCAGCAGCTTCCAACAGGGAGCGGCTAACTATGGCTACACCTTC
once,TRBJ2-7,TRBV7-6,TRBD2,17,CASSLAGGGSSSYEQYF,TGTGCCAGCAGCTTAGCTGGCGGGGGGTCGAGCTCCTACGAGCAGTACTTC
.,TRBJ2-5,TRBV7-2,TRBD1,16,CASSLVRTGGRETQYF,TGTGCCAGCAGCTTAGTGCGGACAGGTGGGCGAGAGACCCAGTACTTC
.,TRBJ2-7,TRBV28,.,14,CASSYGREIYEQYF,TGTGCCAGCAGTTATGGCAGGGAAATCTACGAGCAGTACTTC
.,TRBJ2-4,TRBV7-9,.,12,CASSLDMTIQYF,TGTGCCAGCAGTTTGGACATGACCATTCAGTACTTC
few,TRBJ1-2,TRBV28,TRBD1,14,CASSSLDRGPGYTF,TGTGCCAGCAGTTCCCTAGACAGGGGGCCTGGCTACACCTTC
many,TRBJ1-2,TRBV20-1,.,11,CSATGSGGYTF,TGCAGTGCAACAGGGTCGGGAGGCTACACCTTC
.,TRBJ1-1,TRBV2,.,13,CASEGGVNTEAFF,TGTGCCAGCGAGGGCGGGGTGAACACTGAAGCTTTCTTT
.,TRBJ2-2,TRBV9,TRBD2,14,CASRAGGATGELFF,TGTGCCAGCAGGGCCGGGGGGGCGACCGGGGAGCTGTTTTTT
once,TRBJ2-7,TRBV4-3,.,13,CASSQYFSYEQYF,TGCGCCAGCAGCCAATATTTTTCCTACGAGCAGTACTTC
.,TRBJ2-7,TRBV11-2,.,13,CASSLESFSEQYF,TGTGCCAGCAGCTTAGAATCCTTCTCCGAGCAGTACTTC
.,TRBJ1-2,TRBV6-5,.,15,CASSQYRAMDYGYTF,TGTGCCAGCAGTCAGTACAGGGCGATGGACTATGGCTACACCTTC
.,TRBJ2-5,TRBV6-5,.,16,CASSYSKVGGRETQYF,TGTGCCAGCAGTTACTCGAAAGTAGGCGGGCGAGAGACCCAGTACTTC
.,TRBJ1-1,TRBV21-1,.,15,CASSKGAVLNTEAFF,TGTGCCAGCAGCAAAGGGGCCGTCTTGAACACTGAAGCTTTCTTT